Following are 22 T cell receptor beta chains from one sample sequenced in a study of cytomegalovirus exposure and HLA in healthy donors. Sequencing was performed with immunoSEQ multiplex PCR; in TCRdb, only in-frame clones are kept and a portion is missing. The sample lists some 240,000 clones; approximately 87% were seen once. Sequenced input: PBMCs. The receptors were sampled from a woman aged 18-29 years in good health and CMV-seronegative.

The chain uses TRBV2 and TRBJ1-2; weak D call: TRBD1 (6 bases). In germline, CDR1 is SNHLY, CDR2 FYNNEI. The CDR3 loop spans 14 amino acids. Trimming left V 1 base short and J 3 bases short, with 9 bases between. The CDR3 DNA sequence: TGTGCCAGCAGTGAAGAGGGGGATCACTATGGCTACACCTTC. Translating gives CASSEEGDHYGYTF.

V is TRBV5-1 and J is TRBJ2-3, with D tentatively TRBD2 (6 bases). In germline, CDR1 is SGHRS, CDR2 YFSETQ. This CDR3 spans 16 amino acids. Trimming removed 4 bases at V and 1 base at J, with 16 bases between. CDR3 loop: CASSRWGDGGTDTQYF. CDR3 bases: TGCGCCAGCAGCCGTTGGGGGGACGGAGGCACAGATACGCAGTATTTT.

The V call is TRBV2, the J call TRBJ1-5; D is perhaps TRBD1 (5 bases). The CDR3 is 12 amino acids. Between the trimmed V and J ends, which lost 7 bases and 7 bases, there was a span of 11 bases. Germline-derived CDR1 and CDR2 are SNHLY and FYNNEI. CDR3 protein: CASKDSRQPQHF. In DNA, the CDR3 is TGTGCCAGCAAAGACAGTCGGCAGCCCCAGCATTTT.

This clone has just a few counts. The rearrangement links TRBV28 to TRBJ1-1, with no clear D. Germline V gives CDR1 MDHEN, CDR2 SYDVKM. The CDR3 loop spans 13 amino acids. V gave up 5 bases and J gave up 0 bases, with 7 bases separating them. The CDR3 region is CASSPPVNTEAFF. DNA of the CDR3: TGTGCCAGCAGTCCGCCAGTGAACACTGAAGCTTTCTTT. The full variable domain, in which reference TRBV28 and TRBJ1-1 provide the parts outside the CDR3, is DVKVTQSSRYLVKRTGEKVFLECVQDMDHENMFWYRQDPGLGLRLIYFSYDVKMKEKGDIPEGYSVSREKKERFSLILESASTNQTSMYLCASSPPVNTEAFFGQGTRLTVV.

In this sample, this clone turned up a few times. This chain links TRBV20-1 with TRBJ1-1; D is ambiguous. Germline V CDR1 and CDR2: DFQATT, SNEGSKA (reference sequence). CDR3 length equals 11 residues. CDR3 DNA sequence: TGCACCGTGACGGCGTACACTGAAGCTTTCTTT. Translated, it gives CTVTAYTEAFF.

This chain uses TRBV7-2 with TRBJ1-5; D is possibly TRBD1 (6 bases). The germline V and J ends were trimmed by 3 bases and 9 bases, with 12 bases remaining between them. CDR1 and CDR2 (germline): SGHTA, FQGNSA. This CDR3 comprises 13 residues. The chain's CDR3 is CASSLGGRGPQHF. CDR3 nucleotides: TGTGCCAGCAGCTTGGGGGGCCGGGGGCCCCAGCATTTT.

V is TRBV5-1 and J is TRBJ2-7, with D uncertain. CDR1 is SGHRS and CDR2 is YFSETQ in the germline V gene. The CDR3 length is 14 residues. Trimming removed 0 bases from V and 0 bases from J, with 7 bases in between. In DNA, the CDR3 is TGCGCCAGCAGCTTGGACACCTCCTCCTACGAGCAGTACTTC. This sequence encodes CASSLDTSSYEQYF.

The genes are TRBV10-3 and TRBJ2-1; 7 bases are a match to TRBD1. Germline V lookup: CDR1 ENHRY, CDR2 SYGVKD. CDR3 size: 12 residues. The trim removed 6 bases at V and 8 bases at J, leaving 4 bases unmatched. The CDR3 DNA follows: TGTGCCATCAGACAGGGGAGCCATGAGCAGTTCTTC. It encodes CAIRQGSHEQFF.

The chain joins TRBV5-4 to TRBJ2-2, with D possibly TRBD1 on 6 matching bases. Germline V gene lookup returns CDR1 SGHNT and CDR2 YYREEE (reference sequence). This CDR3 has 17 amino acids. V was shortened by 1 base and J by 6 bases, with 19 bases between the two germline ends. Here the CDR3 DNA reads TGTGCCAGCAGCTTGTCCCTTGGATTCAGGGGCGCCGGGGAGCTGTTTTTT. Amino acids: CASSLSLGFRGAGELFF. Based on the CDR3 plus reference TRBV5-4 and TRBJ2-2, the full variable domain is ETGVTQSPTHLIKTRGQQVTLRCSSQSGHNTVSWYQQALGQGPQFIFQYYREEENGRGNFPPRFSGLQFPNYSSELNVNALELDDSALYLCASSLSLGFRGAGELFFGEGSRLTVL.

The CDR3 reads CASRKSATYNEQFF. As DNA, the CDR3 is TGTGCCAGCAGGAAAAGCGCGACCTACAATGAGCAGTTCTTC. The chain couples TRBV6-5 to TRBJ2-1; D is ambiguous. CDR1 and CDR2 (germline): MNHEY, SVGAGI. V was trimmed by 6 bases and J by 2 bases, leaving 11 bases between them. The CDR3 sequence is 14 residues long.

This clone was picked up a small number of times. The V and J genes are TRBV7-9 and TRBJ2-5; TRBD1 aligns across 8 bases. V dropped 5 bases and J dropped 3; count of bases not matched to a gene: 8. The CDR3 consists of 15 residues. From germline, CDR1 is SEHNR and CDR2 FQNEAQ (reference sequence). The CDR3 loop reads CASSLGLTGEETQYF. CDR3 in DNA: TGTGCCAGCAGCCTGGGATTGACAGGGGAAGAGACCCAGTACTTC. Full variable domain (missing parts from reference TRBV7-9 and TRBJ2-5): DTGVSQNPRHKITKRGQNVTFRCDPISEHNRLYWYRQTLGQGPEFLTYFQNEAQLEKSRLLSDRFSAERPKGSFSTLEIQRTEQGDSAMYLCASSLGLTGEETQYFGPGTRLLVL.

The chain links TRBV6-1 to TRBJ2-2; D might be TRBD2 (5 bases). The germline gives CDR1 MNHNS, CDR2 SASEGT. The CDR3 covers 14 residues. Deletions cut 10 bases from V and 0 bases from J, with 12 bases between. The CDR3 DNA sequence: TGTGCCACCCGAGGGCAGCCGAACACCGGGGAGCTGTTTTTT. It specifies CATRGQPNTGELFF.

The rearrangement joins TRBV5-1 to TRBJ2-5; no reliable D call. The CDR3 contains 17 residues. Between the trimmed V and J ends, which lost 6 bases and 3 bases, there was a span of 24 bases. Germline V lookup: CDR1 SGHRS, CDR2 YFSETQ. CDR3 sequence reads: CASNRHGYSAWEETQYF. Here the CDR3 DNA reads TGCGCCAGCAACCGGCACGGGTACTCGGCATGGGAAGAGACCCAGTACTTC.

The J gene is TRBJ1-5, the V gene TRBV19, with unresolved D. The germline CDR1 and CDR2 sequences are LNHDA and SQIVND (reference sequence). V lost 5 bases and J 1 base, leaving 15 bases between the germline ends. This CDR3 contains 16 residues. This CDR3 is CASSFAGVISNQPQHF. CDR3 coding DNA: TGTGCCAGTAGTTTCGCGGGAGTCATCAGCAATCAGCCCCAGCATTTT.

This chain joins TRBV29-1 and TRBJ2-7, with a tentative D call TRBD1 (5 bases). This CDR3 has 13 amino acids. V was cut by 4 bases and J by 2 bases, with 12 bases left in between. CDR1 is SQVTM, CDR2 ANQGSEA, per germline. CDR3 nucleotides: TGCAGCGTTGTCACAGGTCTCGCCTACGAGCAGTACTTC. It encodes CSVVTGLAYEQYF.

This chain uses TRBV7-9 with TRBJ1-2, with 10 bases that match TRBD1. The CDR3 consists of 15 residues. Unmatched junction bases numbered 2, after V lost 4 bases and J lost 0 bases. Germline CDR1 and CDR2: SEHNR and FQNEAQ (reference sequence). CDR3 protein: CASSWTGGSNYGYTF. CDR3 sequence (DNA): TGTGCCAGCAGCTGGACAGGGGGATCTAACTATGGCTACACCTTC. The full variable domain, with the rest looked up from reference TRBV7-9 and TRBJ1-2, is DTGVSQNPRHKITKRGQNVTFRCDPISEHNRLYWYRQTLGQGPEFLTYFQNEAQLEKSRLLSDRFSAERPKGSFSTLEIQRTEQGDSAMYLCASSWTGGSNYGYTFGSGTRLTVV.

As regards this clone: This specimen includes other DNA sequences encoding the same CDR3. V and J are TRBV30 and TRBJ2-3; D is ambiguous. The CDR3 spans 11 residues. V dropped 0 bases and J dropped 3 bases, with 1 base sitting between them. The germline V gene has CDR1 GTSNPN and CDR2 SVGIG (reference sequence). The DNA of the CDR3 is TGTGCCTGGAGTGTAACAGATACGCAGTATTTT. As protein: CAWSVTDTQYF.

The chain carries TRBV6-6 and TRBJ1-2, with 7 bases fitting TRBD1. The junction had 7 bases not matched to a gene; V was cut back by 5 bases and J by 1 base. Germline V CDR1 and CDR2: MNHNY, SVGAGI (reference sequence). CDR3 length: 15 residues. DNA for the CDR3: TGTGCCAGCAGTAAGCGGGACAGTCTTAACTATGGCTACACCTTC. Amino acid sequence: CASSKRDSLNYGYTF.

The chain is built from TRBV7-8 and TRBJ2-7; no firm D call. From germline, CDR1 is SGHVS and CDR2 FQNEAQ. The CDR3 runs 15 residues. V lost 4 bases, J lost 0 bases, and 13 bases lay in between. The CDR3 loop is CASSSLSDVSYEQYF. The CDR3, as DNA: TGTGCCAGCAGCTCTCTGTCGGACGTCTCCTACGAGCAGTACTTC.

The chain combines TRBV7-2 with TRBJ2-1; tentatively, D is TRBD2 (5 bases). V lost 1 base to trimming and J lost 6 bases, with 13 bases between them. The CDR3 has 15 amino acids. CDR1 and CDR2 from the germline V gene are SGHTA and FQGNSA. CDR3: CASSLVWLASNEQFF. The CDR3 nucleotides are TGTGCCAGCAGCTTAGTTTGGCTAGCTTCCAATGAGCAGTTCTTC. Complete variable domain (other parts from reference TRBV7-2 and TRBJ2-1): GAGVSQSPSNKVTEKGKDVELRCDPISGHTALYWYRQSLGQGLEFLIYFQGNSAPDKSGLPSDRFSAERTGGSVSTLTIQRTQQEDSAVYLCASSLVWLASNEQFFGPGTRLTVL.

The chain carries TRBV9 and TRBJ2-1; D gene uncertain. With 3 bases removed from V and 0 bases from J, the gap between germline ends came to 10 bases. Germline V gene lookup returns CDR1 SGDLS and CDR2 YYNGEE. The CDR3 length is 15 residues. Written as DNA, the CDR3 is TGTGCCAGCAGCGACGACACCCTCTCCTACAATGAGCAGTTCTTC. Residues: CASSDDTLSYNEQFF.

The genes are TRBV2 and TRBJ2-1; D may be TRBD2 (6 bases). V lost 8 bases, J lost 10 bases, and 18 bases lay in between. CDR1 and CDR2 from the germline V gene are SNHLY and FYNNEI. There are 13 residues in the CDR3. The CDR3 is CASVLGGVFEQFF. The DNA of the CDR3 is TGTGCCAGCGTTCTTGGCGGGGTTTTCGAGCAGTTCTTC.